This note documents a single TCR beta chain sequence. Antigen unknown. This entry is derived from a study of CD8+ T cells in alopecia areata. The germline V and J ends were trimmed by 0 bases and 10 bases, with 4 bases remaining between them. Germline V gene lookup returns CDR1 SGHTA and CDR2 FQGNSA. There are 12 residues in the CDR3. Sorting of PBMCs yielded the CD4+ and CD8+ T cells. Regarding the study as a whole: Scalp data also include sequences from resident alphabeta T cells of normal skin. Researchers reported that TCR sharing among patients proved less clear than in mice, possibly HLA-linked. The study found higher clonality in lesional than normal scalp, especially in alopecia totalis/universalis.

The authors extracted RNA and reverse transcribed it into cDNA as the sequencing template. Profiled with immunoSEQ multiplex PCR; TCRdb holds only in-frame clones, not every one. The sample includes 110,000 or so clones, roughly two thirds of them seen just once. This chain joins TRBV7-2 and TRBJ1-6; no reliable D call. The sample consisted of CD4+ T cells sorted from blood. The TCR was taken from a human donor in good health. The CDR3 sequence is CASSLARSPLHF. The CDR3 DNA is TGTGCCAGCAGCTTAGCACGGTCACCCCTCCACTTT.